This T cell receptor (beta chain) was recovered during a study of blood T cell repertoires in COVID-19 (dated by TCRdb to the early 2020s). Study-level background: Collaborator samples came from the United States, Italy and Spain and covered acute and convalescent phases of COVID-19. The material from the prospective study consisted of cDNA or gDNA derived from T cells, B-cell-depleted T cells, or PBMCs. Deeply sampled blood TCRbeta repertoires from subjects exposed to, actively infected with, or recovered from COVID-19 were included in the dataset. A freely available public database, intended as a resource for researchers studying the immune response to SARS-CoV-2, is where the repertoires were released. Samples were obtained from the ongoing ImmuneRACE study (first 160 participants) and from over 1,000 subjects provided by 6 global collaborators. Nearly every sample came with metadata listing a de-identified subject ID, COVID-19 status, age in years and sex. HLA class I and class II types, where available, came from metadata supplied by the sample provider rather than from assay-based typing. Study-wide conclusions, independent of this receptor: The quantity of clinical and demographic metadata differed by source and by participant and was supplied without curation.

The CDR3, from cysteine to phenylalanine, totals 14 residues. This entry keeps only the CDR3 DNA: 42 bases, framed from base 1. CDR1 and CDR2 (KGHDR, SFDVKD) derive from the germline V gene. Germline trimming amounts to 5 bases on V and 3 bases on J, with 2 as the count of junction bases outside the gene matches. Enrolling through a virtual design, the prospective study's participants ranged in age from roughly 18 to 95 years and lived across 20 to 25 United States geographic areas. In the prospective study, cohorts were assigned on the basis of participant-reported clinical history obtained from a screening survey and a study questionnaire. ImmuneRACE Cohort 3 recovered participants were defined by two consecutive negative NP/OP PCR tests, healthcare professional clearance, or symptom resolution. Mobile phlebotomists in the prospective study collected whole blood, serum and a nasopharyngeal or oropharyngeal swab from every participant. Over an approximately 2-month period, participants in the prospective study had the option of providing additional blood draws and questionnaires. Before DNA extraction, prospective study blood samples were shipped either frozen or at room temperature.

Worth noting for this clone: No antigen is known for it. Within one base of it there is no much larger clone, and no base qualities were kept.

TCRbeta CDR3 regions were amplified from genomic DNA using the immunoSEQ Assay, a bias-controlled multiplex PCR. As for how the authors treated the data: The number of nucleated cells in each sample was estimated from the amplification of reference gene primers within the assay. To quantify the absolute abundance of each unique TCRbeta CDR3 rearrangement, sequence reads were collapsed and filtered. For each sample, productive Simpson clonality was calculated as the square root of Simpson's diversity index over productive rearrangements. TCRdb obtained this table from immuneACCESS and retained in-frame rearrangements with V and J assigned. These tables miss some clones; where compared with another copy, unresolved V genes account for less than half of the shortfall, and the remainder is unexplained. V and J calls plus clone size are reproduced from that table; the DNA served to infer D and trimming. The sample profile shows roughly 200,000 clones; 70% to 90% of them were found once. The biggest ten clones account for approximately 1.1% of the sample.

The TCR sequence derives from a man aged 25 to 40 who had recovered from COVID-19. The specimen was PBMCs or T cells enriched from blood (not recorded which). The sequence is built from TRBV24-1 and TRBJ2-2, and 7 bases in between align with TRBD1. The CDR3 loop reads CATSGQGDTGELFF. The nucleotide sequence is TGTGCCACCAGTGGACAGGGCGACACCGGGGAGCTGTTTTTT.